These T cell receptor beta chains were read from a single sample in a study of T-cell memory formation after mild COVID-19. MiXCR was run by TCRdb on the 5' RACE reads, yielding one entry per CDR3 protein. The sample shows around 410,000 distinct CDR3 sequences, around a quarter of them seen only once. Sample: PBMCs or a T cell subset sorted from them (not recorded which). These receptors were taken from an adult woman who had mild COVID-19 (a few samples of this study predate the infection). Cell type and time point are not known. Both conserved end residues are part of each CDR3. The D gene is left open where the match is weak. A clone size is listed for some rows: how often the clone was seen (once, few, many), or a class if it is expanded.

J gene | V gene | clone size | D gene | CDR3 protein | CDR3 DNA
TRBJ1-3 | TRBV20-1 | NA | NA | CSARYTAGNTIYF | TGCAGTGCTAGGTACACAGCTGGAAACACCATATATTTT
TRBJ1-1 | TRBV29-1 | few | TRBD1 | CSVGGTANTEAFF | TGCAGCGTTGGAGGGACAGCGAACACTGAAGCTTTCTTT
TRBJ1-1 | TRBV5-5 | many | TRBD1 | CASSSTGGVTEAFF | TGTGCCAGCAGCTCAACAGGGGGAGTCACTGAAGCTTTCTTT
TRBJ2-7 | TRBV24-1 | few | TRBD2 | CATSAPGGDEQYF | TGTGCCACCAGTGCCCCGGGGGGTGACGAGCAGTACTTC
TRBJ2-7 | TRBV11-3 | few | NA | CASSQQGGPSSYEQYF | TGTGCCAGCAGCCAACAGGGCGGGCCAAGCTCCTACGAGCAGTACTTC
TRBJ2-7 | TRBV6-1 | NA | NA | CASSEQSSYEQYF | TGTGCCAGCAGTGAACAGTCCTCCTACGAGCAGTACTTC
TRBJ1-2 | TRBV19 | NA | TRBD1 | CASSIFDRASYGYTF | TGTGCCAGTAGTATTTTTGACAGGGCCTCCTATGGCTACACCTTC
TRBJ2-3 | TRBV9 | once | NA | CASSVVDVAHTDTQYF | TGTGCCAGCAGCGTAGTGGACGTCGCCCACACAGATACGCAGTATTTT
TRBJ2-3 | TRBV18 | NA | TRBD2 | CASSPTIAGGPDTQYF | TGTGCCAGCTCACCAACGATAGCGGGGGGGCCAGATACGCAGTATTTT
TRBJ2-2 | TRBV12-3/TRBV12-4 | once | TRBD1 | CASSPSWGQGRVGELFF | TGTGCCAGCAGTCCATCGTGGGGACAGGGCAGAGTCGGGGAGCTGTTTTTT
TRBJ1-2 | TRBV12-3/TRBV12-4 | NA | NA | CASSPQPGAGGYTF | TGTGCCAGCAGCCCGCAGCCTGGGGCGGGTGGCTACACCTTC
TRBJ2-7 | TRBV19 | NA | TRBD2 | CASSISTSGGYEQYF | TGTGCCAGTAGTATCTCAACTAGCGGGGGCTACGAGCAGTACTTC
TRBJ1-1 | TRBV29-1 | NA | NA | CSVEERTLNTEAFF | TGCAGCGTTGAGGAAAGAACTTTGAACACTGAAGCTTTCTTT
TRBJ2-1 | TRBV7-3 | few | NA | CASSRGYGNNEQFF | TGTGCCAGCAGCAGGGGGTACGGCAACAATGAGCAGTTCTTC